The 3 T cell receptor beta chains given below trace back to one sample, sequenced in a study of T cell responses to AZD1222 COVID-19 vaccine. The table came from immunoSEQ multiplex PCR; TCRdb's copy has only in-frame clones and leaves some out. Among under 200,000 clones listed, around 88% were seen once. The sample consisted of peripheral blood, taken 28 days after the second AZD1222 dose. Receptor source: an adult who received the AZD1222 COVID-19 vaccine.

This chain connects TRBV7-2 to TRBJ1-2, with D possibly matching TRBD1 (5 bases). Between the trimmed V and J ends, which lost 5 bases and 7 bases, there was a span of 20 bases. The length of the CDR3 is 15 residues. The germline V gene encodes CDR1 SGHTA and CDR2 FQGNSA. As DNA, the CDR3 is TGTGCCAGCAGCCCCGGGACGGTCCGAGAGGGTGGCTACACCTTC. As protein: CASSPGTVREGGYTF.

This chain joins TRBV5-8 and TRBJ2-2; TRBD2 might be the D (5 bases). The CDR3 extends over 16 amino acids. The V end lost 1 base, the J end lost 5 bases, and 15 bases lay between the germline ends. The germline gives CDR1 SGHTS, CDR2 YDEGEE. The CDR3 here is CASSLRLAAGTGELFF. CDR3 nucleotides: TGTGCCAGCAGCTTGCGTCTAGCCGCCGGTACCGGGGAGCTGTTTTTT.

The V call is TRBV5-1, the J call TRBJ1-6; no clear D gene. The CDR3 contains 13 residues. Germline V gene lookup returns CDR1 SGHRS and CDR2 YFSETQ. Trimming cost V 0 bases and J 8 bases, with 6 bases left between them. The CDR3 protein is CASSLVWDSPLHF. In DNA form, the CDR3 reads TGCGCCAGCAGCTTGGTCTGGGATTCACCCCTCCACTTT.